Below, 15 T cell receptor beta chains from the same sample are listed, as sequenced in a study of blood T cell repertoires in COVID-19 (dated by TCRdb to the early 2020s). The library relied on the immunoSEQ multiplex PCR assay. TCRdb's version of the immuneACCESS table is confined to in-frame rearrangements and falls short of the full clone set. An unresolved V gene accounts for under half of the shortfall where checked; the remainder is of unknown origin. Within this sample are some 170,000 clones, with 85% of them counted one time only. The ten largest make up approximately 0.99% of the sample. Sequenced material: peripheral blood. These TCRs come from a man aged 35-49 years with acute or convalescent COVID-19.

This chain joins TRBV4-3 and TRBJ2-4; D might be TRBD1 (6 bases). The V and J ends lost 3 bases and 4 bases respectively, with 13 bases between them. The CDR3 runs to 15 residues. From germline, CDR1 is LGHNA and CDR2 YSLEER. CDR3 sequence: CASSQDMRGKNIQYF. The CDR3 nucleotides are TGCGCCAGCAGCCAGGACATGAGGGGGAAAAACATTCAGTACTTC.

The chain uses TRBV19 and TRBJ1-2; D ambiguous. The CDR3 covers 16 residues. The V end lost 5 bases, the J end lost 4 bases, and 20 bases lay between the germline ends. From germline, CDR1 is LNHDA and CDR2 SQIVND (reference sequence). The CDR3 protein is CASSHILRGRAYGYTF. The CDR3 region has the DNA TGTGCCAGTAGTCACATCCTCCGGGGTAGGGCCTATGGCTACACCTTC. The entire variable domain, with the rest obtained from reference TRBV19 and TRBJ1-2, is as follows: DGGITQSPKYLFRKEGQNVTLSCEQNLNHDAMYWYRQDPGQGLRLIYYSQIVNDFQKGDIAEGYSVSREKKESFPLTVTSAQKNPTAFYLCASSHILRGRAYGYTFGSGTRLTVV.

The rearrangement links TRBV18 to TRBJ1-1, with a tentative D call TRBD1 (5 bases). This CDR3 region has 14 residues. Trimming shortened V by 3 bases and J by 4 bases, and 12 bases separated the two germline ends. CDR1 is KGHSH, CDR2 LQKENI, per germline. DNA for the CDR3: TGTGCCAGCTCACCTTCTAGGGGCGGCACTGAAGCTTTCTTT. Protein: CASSPSRGGTEAFF.

The V gene is TRBV4-2, the J gene TRBJ2-2, with D tentatively TRBD1 (5 bases). The CDR3 has 16 residues. V was shortened by 1 base and J by 2 bases, with 11 bases between the two germline ends. CDR1 is LGHNA and CDR2 is YNFKEQ in the germline V gene. Written as DNA, the CDR3 is TGTGCCAGCAGCCAAGGGGGCCTTCCCAACACCGGGGAGCTGTTTTTT. The encoded protein is CASSQGGLPNTGELFF.

The chain recombines TRBV19 with TRBJ1-4; 11 bases are a match to TRBD1. Trimming took 6 bases from V and 7 from J; bases not matched to a gene: 10. CDR3 length: 16 amino acids. From germline, CDR1 is LNHDA and CDR2 SQIVND (reference sequence). The CDR3 region has the DNA TGTGCCAGTAGACGTACGGACAGGGGGCCTGGTGAAAAACTGTTTTTT. It codes for CASRRTDRGPGEKLFF.

The V and J genes are TRBV29-1 and TRBJ1-2, with a possible D match to TRBD1 (6 bases). This CDR3 has 14 residues. Germline V gives CDR1 SQVTM, CDR2 ANQGSEA. Trimming shortened V by 7 bases and J by 2 bases, and 17 bases separated the two germline ends. The CDR3 coding sequence is TGCAGCGCCGCGGCCACGACAGGAAACTATGGCTACACCTTC. This sequence encodes CSAAATTGNYGYTF. Looking up the rest from reference TRBV29-1 and TRBJ1-2 gives the full variable domain: SAVISQKPSRDICQRGTSLTIQCQVDSQVTMMFWYRQQPGQSLTLIATANQGSEATYESGFVIDKFPISRPNLTFSTLTVSNMSPEDSSIYLCSAAATTGNYGYTFGSGTRLTVV.

This clone appeared once. The DNA of the CDR3 is TGTGCCAGCAGCTGGGACAGCTCTGGAAACACCATATATTTT. It is translated as CASSWDSSGNTIYF. The genes are TRBV7-9 and TRBJ1-3; 7 nucleotides align to TRBD1. The CDR3 is made up of 14 amino acids. From germline, CDR1 is SEHNR and CDR2 FQNEAQ (reference sequence). Trimming at V came to 4 bases and at J to 0 bases, leaving 0 bases not matched to a gene.

The CDR3 DNA reads as TGTGCCAGCAGCGCCCGACTAGTCCTGGTCAATGAGCAGTTCTTC. Amino acids: CASSARLVLVNEQFF. The chain couples TRBV11-2 to TRBJ2-1; D may be TRBD2 (6 bases). Germline-derived CDR1 and CDR2 are SGHAT and FQNNGV. CDR3 length: 15 residues. Between the trimmed V and J ends, which lost 5 bases and 6 bases, there was a span of 17 bases.

Comment on this clone: The junction does not match germline at one end; this may be a read error. This CDR3 reads CASSPQRGLSF. The CDR3 DNA reads TGTGCCAGCAGCCCCCAGCGGGGTCTATCCTTC. J is TRBJ1-2 and V is TRBV3-1 (or the pseudogene TRBV3-2); D unclear. CDR1 is LGHDT, CDR2 YNNKEL, per germline (reference sequence). This CDR3 is built from 11 residues.

V usage is TRBV7-9 and J usage is TRBJ2-7, with D perhaps TRBD2 (5 bases). Germline CDR1 SEHNR, CDR2 FQNEAQ (reference sequence). There are 15 residues in the CDR3. Trimming took off 2 bases at V and 0 bases at J, with 11 bases between the two ends. The CDR3 is CASSLLTGSSYEQYF. CDR3 bases: TGTGCCAGCAGCTTACTGACTGGGAGCTCCTACGAGCAGTACTTC. The whole variable domain, remainder taken from reference TRBV7-9 and TRBJ2-7, is DTGVSQNPRHKITKRGQNVTFRCDPISEHNRLYWYRQTLGQGPEFLTYFQNEAQLEKSRLLSDRFSAERPKGSFSTLEIQRTEQGDSAMYLCASSLLTGSSYEQYFGPGTRLTVT.

This clone came up once. V usage is TRBV5-4 and J usage is TRBJ2-2; perhaps TRBD2 as D (6 bases). V dropped 6 bases and J dropped 3 bases, with 15 bases sitting between them. This CDR3 region has 15 residues. Per the germline V gene, CDR1 is SGHNT and CDR2 is YYREEE (reference sequence). In DNA form, the CDR3 reads TGTGCCAGCACCACGGGAGCGGGTCACACCGGGGAGCTGTTTTTT. Its translation is CASTTGAGHTGELFF.

V is TRBV7-3 and J is TRBJ1-1; the D gene is possibly TRBD1 (5 bases). Germline lookup yields CDR1 SGHTA and CDR2 FQGTGA. The ends were cut back, 4 bases at V and 1 base at J, with 7 bases in the middle. The CDR3 has 13 amino acids. CDR3 coding DNA: TGTGCCAGCAGCTATGACAGGAACACTGAAGCTTTCTTT. Translated: CASSYDRNTEAFF.

The table lists this clone with a few counts. V is TRBV11-2 and J is TRBJ1-1; D is perhaps TRBD1 (6 bases). The CDR3 is made up of 14 amino acids. V was trimmed by 5 bases and J by 4 bases, leaving 14 bases between them. Germline values: CDR1 SGHAT, CDR2 FQNNGV. Here the CDR3 reads CASSPWGGGTEAFF. The CDR3, as DNA: TGTGCCAGCAGCCCCTGGGGAGGGGGCACTGAAGCTTTCTTT.

This chain links TRBV11-3 with TRBJ2-7, with 7 bases identical to TRBD1. CDR1 and CDR2 from the germline V gene are SGHNT and YENEEA. The CDR3 covers 13 residues. Trimming took 2 bases from V and 2 from J; bases not matched to a gene: 0. The CDR3 DNA follows: TGTGCCAGCAGCTTACAGGGGGCCTACGAGCAGTACTTC. This gives the protein CASSLQGAYEQYF.

The chain recombines TRBV15 with TRBJ1-1; perhaps TRBD1 as D (6 bases). Germline CDR1 is LNHNV and CDR2 is YYDKDF (reference sequence). Trimming stripped 4 bases from V and 2 bases from J, with 11 bases between. This CDR3 spans 14 amino acids. CDR3 nucleotides: TGTGCCACCAGCAAAGGGACATTTAACACTGAAGCTTTCTTT. This translates into CATSKGTFNTEAFF.